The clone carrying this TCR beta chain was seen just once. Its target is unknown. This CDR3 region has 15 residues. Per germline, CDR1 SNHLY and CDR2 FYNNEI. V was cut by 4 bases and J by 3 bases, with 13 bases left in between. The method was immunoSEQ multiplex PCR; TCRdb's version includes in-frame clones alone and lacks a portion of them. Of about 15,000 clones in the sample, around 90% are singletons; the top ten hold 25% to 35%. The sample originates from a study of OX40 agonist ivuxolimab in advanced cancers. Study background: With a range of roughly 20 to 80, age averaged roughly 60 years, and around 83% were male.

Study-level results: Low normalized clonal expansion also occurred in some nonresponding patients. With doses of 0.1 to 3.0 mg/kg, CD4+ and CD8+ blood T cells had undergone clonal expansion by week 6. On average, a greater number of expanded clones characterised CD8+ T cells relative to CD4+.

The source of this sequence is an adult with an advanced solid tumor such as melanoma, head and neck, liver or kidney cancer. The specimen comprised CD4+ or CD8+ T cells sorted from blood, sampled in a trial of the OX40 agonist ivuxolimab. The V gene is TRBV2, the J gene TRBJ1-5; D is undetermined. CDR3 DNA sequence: TGTGCCAGCAGTGTTCGGCAGGATATCAATCAGCCCCAGCATTTT. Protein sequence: CASSVRQDINQPQHF. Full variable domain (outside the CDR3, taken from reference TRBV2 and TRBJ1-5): EPEVTQTPSHQVTQMGQEVILRCVPISNHLYFYWYRQILGQKVEFLVSFYNNEISEKSEIFDDQFSVERPDGSNFTLKIRSTKLEDSAMYFCASSVRQDINQPQHFGDGTRLSIL.